This T cell receptor (beta chain) comes out of a study of shared clonotypes between healthy human individuals. Study at large: The study drew on a couple of women and three men aged 18 to 49 as donors.

About 200 ng DNA, 25,000 to 35,000 T cell genomes, went into each sorted-subset replicate PCR. The data were produced by immunoSEQ multiplex PCR, yet TCRdb's version contains in-frame clones alone and is incomplete. Seen here are about 2 million clones, 85% to 95% observed once, and the top ten hold about 1.1%. Germline values: CDR1 SGDLS, CDR2 YYNGEE. V lost 0 bases and J lost 5, with 12 bases in between. The CDR3 has 14 residues. Terminally differentiated effector memory CD45RA+ cells were excluded from the naive CD8 cells, which were CD45RO-negative and positively selected for CCR7. The rearrangement uses TRBV9 and TRBJ2-7, with D maybe TRBD2 (5 bases). The sample taken for sequencing was naive CD8+ T cells sorted from blood. The source is a man between 18 and 29 years old in good health. The CDR3 loop reads CASSVGVSGDEQYF. In nucleotides, the CDR3 is TGTGCCAGCAGCGTAGGAGTATCCGGGGACGAGCAGTACTTC.